A single sample is the source of the 8 T cell receptor beta chains below, sequenced in a study of CD8+CD57+ T cells in acquired aplastic anemia. TCR beta VDJ and CDR3 were profiled, and genomic DNA was the template. MiXCR, applied by TCRdb to the reads, yields one record per CDR3 protein. There are approximately 180,000 distinct CDR3 sequences in the sample; roughly 43% occur only once, and around 1.1% lies in the top ten. Those patients picked for sequencing had displayed CD8+CD57+ cell expansion on flow cytometry. The sequencing input was sorted CD4+, CD8+, or CD8+CD57+ T cells (not recorded which) from PBMCs. These receptor sequences come from a human donor with aplastic anemia.

The chain joins TRBV29-1 to TRBJ2-5, with D perhaps matching TRBD1 (5 bases). In germline, CDR1 is SQVTM, CDR2 ANQGSEA. The CDR3 contains 12 residues. V lost 5 bases and J 4 bases, leaving 11 bases between the germline ends. The CDR3 DNA reads as TGCAGCGTTAAAGGCAGGGTAGAGACCCAGTACTTC. It translates to CSVKGRVETQYF.

This clonotype is medium-sized by share. J is TRBJ1-6 and V is TRBV15, with a possible D match to TRBD1 (6 bases). V lost 7 bases, J lost 6 bases, and 10 bases lay in between. This CDR3 has 13 residues. Germline CDR1 and CDR2: LNHNV and YYDKDF (reference sequence). The CDR3 protein is CATNRDLNSPLHF. The CDR3, as DNA: TGTGCCACCAACAGGGACCTTAATTCACCCCTCCACTTT.

V and J are TRBV10-1 and TRBJ2-3, with D perhaps assigned TRBD1 or TRBD2 (5 bases each). The CDR3 consists of 13 residues. With 4 bases removed from V and 1 base from J, the gap between germline ends came to 6 bases. Germline V lookup: CDR1 WNHNN, CDR2 SYGVQD (reference sequence). The CDR3: CASSGDGTDTQYF. DNA of the CDR3: TGCGCCAGCAGTGGGGACGGCACAGATACGCAGTATTTT.

Many counts were recorded for this clonotype. V is TRBV6-1 and J is TRBJ2-5, with 12 bases fitting TRBD2. Germline-derived CDR1 and CDR2 are MNHNS and SASEGT. The CDR3 length is 18 residues. V shed 6 bases and J 5 bases; nucleotides not matched to a gene: 16. The CDR3 spells CASSPQTGLAGVGETQYF. The CDR3 bases are TGTGCCAGCAGCCCACAAACGGGACTAGCGGGTGTGGGGGAGACCCAGTACTTC.

This clonotype was seen many times. The chain employs TRBV6-1 and TRBJ2-1, with D perhaps matching TRBD2 (7 bases). CDR1 is MNHNS and CDR2 is SASEGT in the germline V gene. V lost 5 bases, J lost 4 bases, and 15 bases lay in between. CDR3 length equals 15 residues. The CDR3 reads CASSPLAGAYNEQFF. CDR3 coding DNA: TGTGCCAGCAGTCCCCTGGCGGGGGCATACAATGAGCAGTTCTTC.

V usage is TRBV24-1 and J usage is TRBJ2-7, with D possibly being TRBD1 (5 bases). Between the trimmed V and J ends, which lost 3 bases and 2 bases, there was a span of 10 bases. The germline CDR1 and CDR2 sequences are KGHDR and SFDVKD. This CDR3 is 14 amino acids long. The CDR3 loop reads CATSDPDKAYEQYF. The CDR3 nucleotides are TGTGCCACCAGTGATCCGGACAAAGCCTACGAGCAGTACTTC.

V and J are TRBV6-2 or TRBV6-3 and TRBJ1-2; 9 bases line up with TRBD1. CDR1 MNHEY and CDR2 SVGEGT come from the germline V gene. Trimming took 2 bases from V and 9 from J; bases not matched to a gene: 19. This CDR3 spans 18 amino acids. This chain's CDR3 is CASSYGLLFTGTGRRYTF. For the CDR3, the DNA is TGTGCCAGCAGTTACGGCCTCCTCTTCACCGGGACAGGGAGGCGCTACACCTTC.

This sequence joins TRBV2 and TRBJ1-1; 8 positions match TRBD1. The length of the CDR3 is 16 residues. Trimming cost V 6 bases and J 0 bases; bases outside gene matches: 9. Germline V CDR1 and CDR2: SNHLY, FYNNEI. CDR3 region: CASRPTGASVNTEAFF. The CDR3 DNA reads as TGTGCCAGCAGGCCGACAGGGGCCTCCGTGAACACTGAAGCTTTCTTT.